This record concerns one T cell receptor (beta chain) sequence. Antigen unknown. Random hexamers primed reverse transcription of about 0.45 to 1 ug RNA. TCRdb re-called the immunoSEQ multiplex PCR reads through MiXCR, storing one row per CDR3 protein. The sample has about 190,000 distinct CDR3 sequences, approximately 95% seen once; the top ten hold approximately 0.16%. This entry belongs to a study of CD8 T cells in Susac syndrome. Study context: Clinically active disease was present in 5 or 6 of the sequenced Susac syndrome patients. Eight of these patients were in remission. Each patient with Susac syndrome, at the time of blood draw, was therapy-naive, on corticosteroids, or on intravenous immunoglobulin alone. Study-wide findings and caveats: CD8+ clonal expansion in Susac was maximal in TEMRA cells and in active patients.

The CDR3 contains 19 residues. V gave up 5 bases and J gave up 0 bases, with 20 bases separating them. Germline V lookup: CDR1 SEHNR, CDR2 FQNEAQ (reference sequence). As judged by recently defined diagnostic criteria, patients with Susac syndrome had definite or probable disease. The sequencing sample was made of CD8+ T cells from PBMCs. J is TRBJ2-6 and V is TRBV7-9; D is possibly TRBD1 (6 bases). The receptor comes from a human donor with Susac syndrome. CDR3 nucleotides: TGTGCCAGCAGCGAAAGCGTCCGGGACATCGGCTCTGGGGCCAACGTCCTGACTTTC. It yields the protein CASSESVRDIGSGANVLTF.